Presented here are 23 T cell receptor beta chains from one specimen sequenced in a study of OX40 agonist ivuxolimab in advanced cancers. Libraries came from the immunoSEQ multiplex PCR assay. Imported from immuneACCESS, the table was reduced by TCRdb to in-frame sequences with V and J called. These copies leave out some clones; in studies compared against another copy, an unresolved V gene accounts for under half, and the cause of the remainder is not known. This sample holds some 49,000 clones; 75% to 90% were observed only once. The top ten constitute roughly 22% of the sample. The input for sequencing was CD4+ or CD8+ T cells sorted from blood, taken in a trial of the OX40 agonist ivuxolimab. Receptors were obtained from an adult with an advanced solid tumor such as melanoma, head and neck, liver or kidney cancer.

The chain combines TRBV15 with TRBJ1-3; D uncertain. The CDR3 contains 18 residues. Germline-derived CDR1 and CDR2 are LNHNV and YYDKDF (reference sequence). Trimming took off 2 bases at V and 0 bases at J, with 17 bases between the two ends. CDR3 region: CATSRRLPTVPSGNTIYF. CDR3 nucleotides: TGTGCCACCAGCAGACGATTACCGACGGTCCCCTCTGGAAACACCATATATTTT.

The J gene is TRBJ1-4, the V gene TRBV9, with 9 positions matching TRBD1. CDR1 is SGDLS and CDR2 is YYNGEE in the germline V gene. The junction had 5 bases not matched to a gene; V was cut back by 0 bases and J by 8 bases. CDR3 size: 15 residues. CDR3 residues: CASSVEGTGTEKLFF. The CDR3, as DNA: TGTGCCAGCAGCGTAGAAGGGACAGGGACCGAAAAACTGTTTTTT.

This clone was detected a few times. The chain uses TRBV9 and TRBJ1-1; a weak D match, TRBD1 (6 bases). The CDR3 is made up of 14 amino acids. V was cut by 4 bases and J by 6 bases, with 16 bases left in between. Looked up from germline, CDR1 is SGDLS and CDR2 is YYNGEE. CDR3 coding DNA: TGTGCCAGCAGCCAAGGCAGGGGTTCACCTGAAGCTTTCTTT. It translates to CASSQGRGSPEAFF.

The gene calls are TRBV4-3 and TRBJ2-4; 8 nucleotides line up with TRBD1. With 1 base clipped from V and 8 bases from J, the junction kept 10 bases outside the gene matches. The CDR3 is made up of 16 amino acids. Germline V gene data show CDR1 as LGHNA and CDR2 as YSLEER. This CDR3 reads CASSQGDRGLMDIQYF. The CDR3 DNA follows: TGCGCCAGCAGCCAAGGAGACAGGGGTTTGATGGACATTCAGTACTTC.

V is TRBV28 and J is TRBJ2-7, with a weak D call TRBD2 (6 bases). The CDR3 has 14 residues. The germline CDR1 and CDR2 sequences are MDHEN and SYDVKM. Deletions cut 6 bases from V and 4 bases from J, with 16 bases between. DNA for the CDR3: TGTGCCAGCAGCCGCGGGCGGGGCTATTACGAGCAGTACGTC. It codes for CASSRGRGYYEQYV.

V and J are TRBV4-3 and TRBJ1-1; D not certain. The germline V gene encodes CDR1 LGHNA and CDR2 YSLEER. The ends were cut back, 4 bases at V and 4 bases at J, with 13 bases in the middle. This CDR3 contains 14 residues. CDR3 residues: CASSPTGMGTEAFF. The CDR3 nucleotides read TGCGCCAGCAGCCCGACGGGAATGGGCACTGAAGCTTTCTTT.

J is TRBJ2-7 and V is TRBV4-3; D is possibly TRBD1 (6 bases). Trimming took off 3 bases at V and 0 bases at J, with 12 bases between the two ends. The CDR3 sequence is 15 residues long. The germline V gene has CDR1 LGHNA and CDR2 YSLEER. CDR3: CASSHGDKSSYEQYF. The DNA for the CDR3 is TGCGCCAGCAGCCACGGGGACAAGAGCTCCTACGAGCAGTACTTC.

The chain employs TRBV2 and TRBJ2-1, with 13 bases matching TRBD2. J gave up 5 bases and V 6 bases, and 16 bases lay outside the gene matches. The CDR3 contains 19 residues. Germline V gene data show CDR1 as SNHLY and CDR2 as FYNNEI. In DNA form, the CDR3 reads TGTGCCAGCAGGGCTCGACTAGCGGGGGGCCCGGAACCTAACAATGAGCAGTTCTTC. Its translation: CASRARLAGGPEPNNEQFF.

This clone was picked up one time. CDR3 protein: CASSLGTGPEPQHF. In DNA, the CDR3 is TGTGCCAGTAGTTTAGGGACAGGGCCGGAGCCCCAGCATTTT. The chain links TRBV19 to TRBJ1-5; TRBD1 aligns across 9 bases. CDR1 is LNHDA, CDR2 SQIVND, per germline (reference sequence). V lost 5 bases, J lost 8 bases, and 7 bases stayed unmatched. The CDR3 extends over 14 amino acids.

The chain joins TRBV4-2 to TRBJ1-5, with a tentative D call TRBD1 (5 bases). Trimming took off 5 bases at V and 1 base at J, with 12 bases between the two ends. The CDR3 runs to 15 residues. CDR1 and CDR2 (germline): LGHNA, YNFKEQ. CDR3 sequence (DNA): TGTGCCAGCAGCATCCTCCGGGACAGCAATCAGCCCCAGCATTTT. Protein: CASSILRDSNQPQHF.

This clone appeared a single time. V is TRBV27 and J is TRBJ1-1; 7 bases fit TRBD1. CDR1 and CDR2 (germline): MNHEY, SMNVEV (reference sequence). The CDR3 spans 16 residues. V was pared by 2 bases and J by 4 bases, with 10 bases of the junction left unmatched. CDR3 sequence: CASSLEPTGISTEAFF. In DNA, the CDR3 is TGTGCCAGCAGTTTAGAACCGACAGGGATTAGCACTGAAGCTTTCTTT.

The chain links TRBV20-1 to TRBJ2-5, with 9 bases identical to TRBD2. V lost 6 bases to trimming and J lost 14 bases; unmatched junction nucleotides: 10. CDR3 length: 11 amino acids. The V gene's germline CDR1 is DFQATT and CDR2 SNEGSKA (reference sequence). CDR3 residues: CSATTGTSFYF. In DNA, the CDR3 is TGCAGTGCAACGACCGGGACTAGCTTTTACTTC.

This clone qualifies as medium-sized. The chain links TRBV11-2 to TRBJ1-1; D is ambiguous. This CDR3 spans 13 amino acids. The germline gives CDR1 SGHAT, CDR2 FQNNGV. V was clipped by 8 bases and J by 1 base, with 11 bases between them. CDR3 in DNA: TGTGCCAGCTACGTGGTGCGGAACACTGAAGCTTTCTTT. Translating gives CASYVVRNTEAFF.

The gene calls are TRBV4-3 and TRBJ1-1; 7 nucleotides align to TRBD1. The V and J ends lost 2 bases and 7 bases, in that order; junction bases with no gene match: 10. Per the germline V gene, CDR1 is LGHNA and CDR2 is YSLEER. This CDR3 has 15 residues. DNA of the CDR3: TGCGCCAGCAGCCAATTTCGACAGGGTAGAGTTGAAGCTTTCTTT. Amino acids: CASSQFRQGRVEAFF.

This chain uses TRBV5-6 with TRBJ1-2, with D possibly matching TRBD1 (6 bases). Trimming took off 4 bases at V and 4 bases at J, with 14 bases between the two ends. The germline V gene has CDR1 SGHDT and CDR2 YYEEEE. This CDR3 contains 14 residues. The CDR3 spells CASSLGGPLYGYTF. In nucleotides, the CDR3 is TGTGCCAGCAGCCTCGGGGGGCCCCTCTATGGCTACACCTTC.

The chain employs TRBV10-3 and TRBJ2-7; D remains ambiguous. The CDR3 contains 13 residues. Germline-derived CDR1 and CDR2 are ENHRY and SYGVKD. Trimming took 4 bases from V and 6 from J, leaving 13 bases between them. In DNA, the CDR3 is TGTGCCATCAGTGCCCCGAAAGGCGGCGAGCAGTACTTC. It is translated as CAISAPKGGEQYF.

This clone was seen only a few times. The J gene is TRBJ1-1, the V gene TRBV19, with 7 bases aligning to TRBD1. CDR3 length: 14 residues. V dropped 4 bases and J dropped 6; count of bases not matched to a gene: 8. Germline assignment: CDR1 LNHDA and CDR2 SQIVND (reference sequence). The CDR3 sequence: CASSTRRGLSEAFF. DNA of the CDR3: TGTGCCAGTAGTACCCGAAGGGGGCTCTCTGAAGCTTTCTTT.

The chain carries TRBV6-5 and TRBJ1-1; TRBD1 agrees at 7 bases. This CDR3 is 13 amino acids long. Germline assignment: CDR1 MNHEY and CDR2 SVGAGI. The ends lost 5 bases at V and 5 bases at J; junction bases unmatched: 5. CDR3 amino acids: CASSLPTGTEAFF. Here the CDR3 DNA reads TGTGCCAGCAGTCTACCGACAGGGACTGAAGCTTTCTTT.

The chain uses TRBV28 and TRBJ2-2; D possibly corresponds to TRBD2 (6 bases). Germline V gene lookup returns CDR1 MDHEN and CDR2 SYDVKM. V was cut by 6 bases and J by 0 bases, with 14 bases left in between. The CDR3 sequence is 16 residues long. The CDR3 DNA reads TGTGCCAGCAGACCGACCGGGACTGCGAACACCGGGGAGCTGTTTTTT. Its protein is CASRPTGTANTGELFF.

The CDR3 bases are TGTGCCAGCAGCCCCCTGGACAGGTCCGAGCAGTACTTC. Amino acid sequence: CASSPLDRSEQYF. The chain joins TRBV7-9 to TRBJ2-7, with TRBD1 matching over 7 bases. The CDR3 length is 13 residues. V was clipped by 5 bases and J by 6 bases; unmatched bases: 7. The germline CDR1 and CDR2 sequences are SEHNR and FQNEAQ (reference sequence).

About this clone itself: One end of the junction fails to match germline, which may point to a read error. This rearrangement joins TRBV6-5 to TRBJ2-3, with TRBD1 as a possible D gene (5 bases). This CDR3 contains 15 residues. Germline lookup yields CDR1 MNHEY and CDR2 SVGAGI. The chain's CDR3 is CANSYSRYRSDTQYF. CDR3 sequence (DNA): TGTGCCAACAGTTACTCTCGGTACAGGTCAGATACGCAGTATTTT.

The J gene is TRBJ1-5, the V gene TRBV4-3; the D gene is possibly TRBD1 (6 bases). From germline, CDR1 is LGHNA and CDR2 YSLEER. This CDR3 region has 15 residues. V gave up 0 bases and J gave up 6 bases, with 12 bases separating them. DNA for the CDR3: TGCGCCAGCAGCCAAGACGGGGGCTCGGGTCAGCCCCAGCATTTT. Its translation is CASSQDGGSGQPQHF.

The chain links TRBV11-3 to TRBJ2-2; 16 bases map to TRBD2. CDR1 SGHNT and CDR2 YENEEA come from the germline V gene. The V and J ends lost 4 bases and 5 bases, in that order; junction bases with no gene match: 10. The CDR3 loop spans 19 amino acids. CDR3: CASSSTPGTSGGGTGELFF. CDR3 in DNA: TGTGCCAGCAGCTCGACACCCGGGACTAGCGGGGGGGGTACCGGGGAGCTGTTTTTT.